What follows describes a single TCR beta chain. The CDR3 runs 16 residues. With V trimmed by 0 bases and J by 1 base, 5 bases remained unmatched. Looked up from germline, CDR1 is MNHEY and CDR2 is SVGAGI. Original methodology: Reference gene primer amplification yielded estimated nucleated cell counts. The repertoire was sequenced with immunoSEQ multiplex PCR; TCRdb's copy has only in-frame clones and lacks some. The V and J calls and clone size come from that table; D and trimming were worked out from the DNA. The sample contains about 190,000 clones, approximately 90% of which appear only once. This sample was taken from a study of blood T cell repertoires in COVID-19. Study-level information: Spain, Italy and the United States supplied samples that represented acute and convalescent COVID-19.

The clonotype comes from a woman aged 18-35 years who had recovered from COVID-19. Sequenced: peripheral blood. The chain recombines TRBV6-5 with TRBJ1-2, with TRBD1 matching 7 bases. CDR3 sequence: CASSYSGTELNYGYTF. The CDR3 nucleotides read TGTGCCAGCAGTTACTCAGGGACAGAGCTTAACTATGGCTACACCTTC.